The 27 T cell receptor beta chains below were found in one sample sequenced in a study of T cells after yellow fever vaccination. TCRdb processed the 5' RACE reads anew with MiXCR; each CDR3 protein has one entry. The sample shows a few hundred thousand distinct CDR3 sequences, around 17% of them seen only once. The specimen was PBMCs, collected more than 4 days after the first yellow fever vaccination. The receptors shown here come from a man younger than 30 who received the YFV17D yellow fever vaccine.

At least ten counts were recorded for this clonotype. The chain uses TRBV10-3 and TRBJ2-1; weak D call: TRBD2 (6 bases). Germline CDR1 ENHRY, CDR2 SYGVKD. The CDR3 is made up of 13 amino acids. The V gene lost 6 bases and the J gene lost 9 bases, with 15 bases spanning the gap. The DNA for the CDR3 is TGTGCCATCAGGGGGACTGCGATCGGTGAGCAGTTCTTC. Its translation is CAIRGTAIGEQFF.

This clonotype was seen more than once but under ten times. The chain uses TRBV20-1 and TRBJ2-3; D gene unclear. Germline V gene lookup returns CDR1 DFQATT and CDR2 SNEGSKA (reference sequence). Trimming shortened V by 3 bases and J by 5 bases, and 12 bases separated the two germline ends. The CDR3 extends over 13 amino acids. The chain's CDR3 is CSARGATGDTQYF. CDR3 bases: TGCAGTGCTAGGGGCGCAACCGGAGATACGCAGTATTTT.

This clonotype was detected a few times. The genes are TRBV12-3 or TRBV12-4 and TRBJ1-4, with D unclear. The CDR3 is 16 amino acids. V lost 1 base and J lost 0, with 9 bases in between. The CDR3 reads CASSLVGPATNEKLFF. The CDR3 DNA is TGTGCCAGCAGTTTAGTAGGACCCGCAACTAATGAAAAACTGTTTTTT.

This clonotype was detected only a few times. The chain couples TRBV2 to TRBJ2-3, with D perhaps assigned TRBD1 or TRBD2 (5 bases each). The germline gives CDR1 SNHLY, CDR2 FYNNEI. This CDR3 comprises 14 residues. The V and J ends lost 6 bases and 0 bases respectively, with 10 bases between them. For the CDR3, the DNA is TGTGCCAGCAGACCCGGGGCTAGCACAGATACGCAGTATTTT. Residues: CASRPGASTDTQYF.

The rearrangement links TRBV6-5 to TRBJ2-7; 7 bases are shared with TRBD1. After removal of 2 bases from V and 2 bases from J, the junction contained 6 bases not matched to a gene. CDR3 length: 15 amino acids. In germline, CDR1 is MNHEY, CDR2 SVGAGI. Written as DNA, the CDR3 is TGTGCCAGCAGTTACAGAGGGACAGCACCCTACGAGCAGTACTTC. Protein: CASSYRGTAPYEQYF.

This clonotype was seen ten or more times. CDR3 nucleotides: TGCGCCAGCAGCTTGGCCGGGACAGGGGCGGAAGAGACCCAGTACTTC. Encoded protein: CASSLAGTGAEETQYF. The J gene is TRBJ2-5, the V gene TRBV5-1; 10 nucleotides agree with TRBD1. The V gene's germline CDR1 is SGHRS and CDR2 YFSETQ. CDR3 size: 16 residues. Unmatched junction bases numbered 5, after V lost 0 bases and J lost 3 bases.

The V and J genes are TRBV6-1 and TRBJ2-2; 10 bases agree with TRBD1. Germline CDR1 and CDR2: MNHNS and SASEGT. The CDR3 totals 17 residues. The J segment lost 7 bases and the V segment lost 5 bases, leaving 13 bases of the junction unmatched. As DNA, the CDR3 is TGTGCCAGCAGTCCGGGGGGGACAGGGGATTTGCACGGGGAGCTGTTTTTT. This gives the protein CASSPGGTGDLHGELFF.

The rearrangement links TRBV5-1 to TRBJ1-2; D is undetermined. This CDR3 is built from 16 residues. From germline, CDR1 is SGHRS and CDR2 YFSETQ. V lost 0 bases and J 5 bases, leaving 17 bases between the germline ends. CDR3 amino acids: CASSLALTTIQYGYTF. The DNA for the CDR3 is TGCGCCAGCAGCTTGGCTTTGACGACAATTCAATATGGCTACACCTTC. The variable domain in full, completed from reference TRBV5-1 and TRBJ1-2, reads KAGVTQTPRYLIKTRGQQVTLSCSPISGHRSVSWYQQTPGQGLQFLFEYFSETQRNKGNFPGRFSGRQFSNSRSEMNVSTLELGDSALYLCASSLALTTIQYGYTFGSGTRLTVV.

In this sample, this clonotype turned up many times. This chain links TRBV7-2 with TRBJ2-3; 8 nucleotides line up with TRBD1. Looked up from germline, CDR1 is SGHTA and CDR2 is FQGNSA. The CDR3 covers 16 residues. J lost 4 bases, V lost 5 bases, and 11 bases had no gene match. DNA of the CDR3: TGTGCCAGCAGCGTAGACAGGGACAGGTCTGCAGATACGCAGTATTTT. Encoded protein: CASSVDRDRSADTQYF.

The J gene is TRBJ2-3, the V gene TRBV5-1; 8 nucleotides align to TRBD2. With 3 bases clipped from V and 4 bases from J, the junction kept 10 bases outside the gene matches. The CDR3 spans 16 residues. Germline V CDR1 and CDR2: SGHRS, YFSETQ. The DNA for the CDR3 is TGCGCCAGCAGCTCCGGGGGGGTGGTTAGACCAGATACGCAGTATTTT. This codes for CASSSGGVVRPDTQYF.

This clonotype was counted once. This chain connects TRBV7-2 to TRBJ1-5; no firm D call. From germline, CDR1 is SGHTA and CDR2 FQGNSA. This CDR3 contains 14 residues. V lost 5 bases to trimming and J lost 7 bases, with 15 bases between them. Here the CDR3 reads CASSPTSLGQPQHF. DNA for the CDR3: TGTGCCAGCAGCCCTACATCCCTCGGGCAGCCCCAGCATTTT.

This clonotype was counted between two and nine times. The V call is TRBV7-2, the J call TRBJ2-7; D remains unclear. V lost 5 bases and J 4 bases, leaving 9 bases between the germline ends. Germline V gives CDR1 SGHTA, CDR2 FQGNSA. CDR3 length: 12 amino acids. CDR3 sequence reads: CASSRSVYEQYF. DNA for the CDR3: TGTGCCAGCAGCCGGAGTGTATACGAGCAGTACTTC.

The chain recombines TRBV2 with TRBJ1-3, with D unresolved. The germline V gene encodes CDR1 SNHLY and CDR2 FYNNEI. Trimming removed 1 base from V and 4 bases from J, with 8 bases in between. The CDR3 runs to 14 residues. In DNA, the CDR3 is TGTGCCAGCAGTGAAGGGCGCAGAGGAAACACCATATATTTT. It yields the protein CASSEGRRGNTIYF.

This clonotype was detected only a few times. The chain couples TRBV11-1 to TRBJ2-5, with D possibly TRBD1 on 6 matching bases. The CDR3 covers 20 residues. Germline V CDR1 and CDR2: SGHAT, FQDESV (reference sequence). Trimming pared 3 bases from V and 0 bases from J, leaving 26 bases between. CDR3 amino acids: CASSFPQGRDRETNQETQYF. The CDR3 nucleotides are TGTGCCAGCAGCTTTCCTCAGGGGCGCGATCGAGAAACCAACCAAGAGACCCAGTACTTC.

This clonotype was seen more than once but under ten times. The rearrangement uses TRBV7-2 and TRBJ2-2; 7 nucleotides agree with TRBD1. V was pared by 10 bases and J by 3 bases, with 8 bases of the junction left unmatched. Per germline, CDR1 SGHTA and CDR2 FQGNSA. The CDR3 sequence is 14 residues long. CDR3 sequence reads: CAITDRAYTGELFF. CDR3 DNA: TGTGCCATTACAGACAGGGCGTACACCGGGGAGCTGTTTTTT.

The CDR3 nucleotides are TGTGCCAGCAGTTCGAACACCGGGACGGCTAACTATGGCTACACCTTC. Protein sequence: CASSSNTGTANYGYTF. The chain employs TRBV27 and TRBJ1-2; D possibly corresponds to TRBD1 (5 bases). The CDR3 is 16 amino acids. The V gene lost 4 bases and the J gene lost 0 bases, with 15 bases spanning the gap. Germline lookup yields CDR1 MNHEY and CDR2 SMNVEV (reference sequence).

The rearrangement joins TRBV28 to TRBJ2-7, with D unclear. Germline CDR1 MDHEN, CDR2 SYDVKM. Trimming cost V 1 base and J 0 bases, with 4 bases left between them. CDR3 length equals 13 residues. The CDR3 is CASSLFASYEQYV. CDR3 bases: TGTGCCAGCAGTTTATTTGCCTCCTACGAGCAGTACGTC.

This clonotype was observed a few times. This chain uses TRBV7-2 with TRBJ1-2, with D uncertain. Trimming shortened V by 5 bases and J by 6 bases, and 10 bases separated the two germline ends. CDR3 size: 12 residues. In germline, CDR1 is SGHTA, CDR2 FQGNSA. CDR3 sequence: CASSRVLDGYTF. DNA for the CDR3: TGTGCCAGCAGCAGGGTATTGGATGGCTACACCTTC.

The V call is TRBV19, the J call TRBJ2-1; 9 bases match TRBD2. Germline V CDR1 and CDR2: LNHDA, SQIVND (reference sequence). V shed 5 bases, J shed 9 bases, and the junction held 8 bases outside the gene matches. This CDR3 comprises 14 residues. The CDR3 loop reads CASSPSSGGIEQFF. Here the CDR3 DNA reads TGTGCCAGTAGTCCGTCCAGCGGGGGGATTGAGCAGTTCTTC.

This chain connects TRBV12-3 or TRBV12-4 to TRBJ1-1, with 8 nucleotides matching TRBD1. Trimming cost V 10 bases and J 5 bases; bases outside gene matches: 9. This CDR3 spans 13 amino acids. CDR3 sequence: CATSTGEGTEAFF. The CDR3 bases are TGTGCCACCTCGACAGGGGAAGGGACTGAAGCTTTCTTT.

The genes are TRBV7-9 and TRBJ1-1, with TRBD1 matching over 7 bases. Unmatched junction bases numbered 7, after V lost 4 bases and J lost 2 bases. This CDR3 is built from 15 residues. Germline V gives CDR1 SEHNR, CDR2 FQNEAQ (reference sequence). In DNA form, the CDR3 reads TGTGCCAGCAGCTCGTGGGACAGCCTTAACACTGAAGCTTTCTTT. Its translation: CASSSWDSLNTEAFF.

This rearrangement joins TRBV6-4 to TRBJ1-6, with no clear D. Germline V gives CDR1 MRHNA, CDR2 SNTAGT. The ends were cut back, 10 bases at V and 4 bases at J, with 29 bases in the middle. This CDR3 spans 19 amino acids. The CDR3 nucleotides read TGTGCCACCCGGCGGCGGGAGGGCTTTGTTCGCAATTATAATTCACCCCTCCACTTT. It translates to CATRRREGFVRNYNSPLHF.

This clonotype was picked up a small number of times. The gene calls are TRBV20-1 and TRBJ1-2, with a possible D match to TRBD1 (5 bases). Per germline, CDR1 DFQATT and CDR2 SNEGSKA (reference sequence). V lost 8 bases and J lost 0, with 19 bases in between. The CDR3 runs to 15 residues. This chain's CDR3 is CSPRAGHGANYGYTF. DNA for the CDR3: TGCAGTCCCAGGGCCGGACATGGCGCTAACTATGGCTACACCTTC.

This clonotype has just a few counts. At one boundary the junction diverges from the germline segment, which might be a read error. This chain joins TRBV5-6 and TRBJ1-1, with 11 bases matching TRBD1. CDR3 size: 13 residues. CDR1 SGHDT and CDR2 YYEEEE come from the germline V gene. The chain's CDR3 is CASSLGQGEGAFF. The CDR3 region has the DNA TGTGCCAGCAGTTTGGGACAGGGGGAAGGAGCTTTCTTT.

The V gene is TRBV7-3, the J gene TRBJ2-6; D remains unclear. The ends were cut back, 5 bases at V and 0 bases at J, with 5 bases in the middle. This CDR3 is built from 14 residues. Germline loops: CDR1 SGHTA, CDR2 FQGTGA. The CDR3 here is CASSGSSGANVLTF. DNA of the CDR3: TGTGCCAGCAGCGGATCCTCTGGGGCCAACGTCCTGACTTTC.

The rearrangement links TRBV19 to TRBJ1-5; D uncertain. The germline V and J ends were trimmed by 7 bases and 2 bases, with 12 bases remaining between them. Germline CDR1 reads LNHDA; CDR2 reads SQIVND (reference sequence). This CDR3 is 14 amino acids long. The CDR3 sequence: CASKEALGNQPQHF. CDR3 in DNA: TGTGCCAGTAAAGAGGCCCTCGGCAATCAGCCCCAGCATTTT.

The sample holds a few counts of this clonotype. V gene TRBV4-3 combines with J gene TRBJ1-5; tentatively, D is TRBD1 (5 bases). V lost 4 bases, J lost 4 bases, and 8 bases lay in between. The CDR3 loop spans 13 amino acids. The germline CDR1 and CDR2 sequences are LGHNA and YSLEER. CDR3 in DNA: TGCGCCAGCAGCCTGGGGGAGAATCAGCCCCAGCATTTT. The encoded protein is CASSLGENQPQHF.